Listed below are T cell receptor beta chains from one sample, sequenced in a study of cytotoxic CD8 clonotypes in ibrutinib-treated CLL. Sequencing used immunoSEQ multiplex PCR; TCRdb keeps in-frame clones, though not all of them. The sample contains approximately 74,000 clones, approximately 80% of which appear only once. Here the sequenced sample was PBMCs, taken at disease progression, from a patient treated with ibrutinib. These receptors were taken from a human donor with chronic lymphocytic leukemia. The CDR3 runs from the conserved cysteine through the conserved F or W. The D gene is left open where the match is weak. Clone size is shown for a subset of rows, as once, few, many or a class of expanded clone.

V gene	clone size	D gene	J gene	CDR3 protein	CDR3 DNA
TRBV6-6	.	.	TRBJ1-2	CAIMRDTGYTF	TGTGCTATTATGAGGGATACAGGCTACACCTTC
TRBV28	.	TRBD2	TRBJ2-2	CASKVGGTGELFF	TGTGCCAGCAAGGTGGGAGGGACCGGGGAGCTGTTTTTT
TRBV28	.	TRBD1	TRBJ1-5	CAAGGRQPQHF	TGTGCCGCAGGGGGGAGGCAGCCCCAGCATTTT
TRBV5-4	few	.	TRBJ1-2	CASSLEGRIYGYTF	TGTGCCAGCAGCTTGGAAGGCCGAATCTATGGCTACACCTTC
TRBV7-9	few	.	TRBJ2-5	CASSLGGSETQYF	TGTGCCAGCAGCTTAGGGGGATCTGAGACCCAGTACTTC
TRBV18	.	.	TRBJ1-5	CASSDQGLQARNQPQHF	TGTGCCAGCTCAGATCAAGGGTTACAGGCGCGCAATCAGCCCCAGCATTTT
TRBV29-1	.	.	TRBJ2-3	CSGGRTDTQYF	TGCAGCGGCGGACGGACAGATACGCAGTATTTT
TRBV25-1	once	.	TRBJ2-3	CASSEPPDTQYF	TGTGCCAGCAGTGAACCCCCGGATACGCAGTATTTT
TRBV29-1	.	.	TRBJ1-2	CSVDGGGLRNYGYTF	TGCAGCGTTGACGGTGGGGGACTGCGGAACTATGGCTACACCTTC
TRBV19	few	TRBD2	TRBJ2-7	CASRRTSGSYEQYF	TGTGCCAGTAGGAGGACTAGCGGATCCTACGAGCAGTACTTC
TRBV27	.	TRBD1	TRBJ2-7	CASSVSGTGFYEQYF	TGTGCCAGCAGTGTCTCCGGGACAGGCTTCTACGAGCAGTACTTC
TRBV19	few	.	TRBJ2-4	CASRVHGPPLGNIQYF	TGTGCCAGTAGGGTCCACGGGCCTCCCCTTGGAAACATTCAGTACTTC
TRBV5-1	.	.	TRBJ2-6	CASSSHFSGANVLTF	TGCGCCAGCAGCTCCCATTTCTCTGGGGCCAACGTCCTGACTTTC
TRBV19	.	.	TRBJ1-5	CASSLRGPQHF	TGTGCCAGTAGCCTCAGGGGGCCCCAGCATTTT
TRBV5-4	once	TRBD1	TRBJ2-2	CASSGRQGVLDTGELFF	TGTGCCAGCAGCGGGCGACAGGGGGTTTTGGACACCGGGGAGCTGTTTTTT
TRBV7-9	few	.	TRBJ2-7	CASSPFGGQLYEQYF	TGTGCCAGCAGCCCCTTCGGGGGGCAACTCTACGAGCAGTACTTC
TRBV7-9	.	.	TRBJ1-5	CASSLGGDSNQPQHF	TGTGCCAGCAGCTTAGGGGGGGATAGCAATCAGCCCCAGCATTTT
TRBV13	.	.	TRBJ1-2	CASSYPRGGYTF	TGTGCCAGCAGCTACCCCAGGGGTGGCTACACCTTC
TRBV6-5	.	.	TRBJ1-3	CASTTSGNTIYF	TGTGCCAGCACGACTTCGGGAAACACCATATATTTT
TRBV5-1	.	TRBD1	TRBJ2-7	CASRAAGGDEQYF	TGCGCCAGCAGAGCGGCAGGGGGCGACGAGCAGTACTTC
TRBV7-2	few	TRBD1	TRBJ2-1	CASSLETGPQFF	TGTGCCAGCAGCTTAGAGACAGGGCCCCAGTTCTTC
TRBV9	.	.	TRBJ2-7	CASSLDPGTYEQYF	TGTGCCAGCAGCCTTGATCCCGGGACCTACGAGCAGTACTTC
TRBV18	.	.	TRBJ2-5	CASSPGFQETQYF	TGTGCCAGCTCACCAGGGTTCCAAGAGACCCAGTACTTC
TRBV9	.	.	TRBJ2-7	CASSVGSGITYEQYF	TGTGCCAGCAGCGTCGGGTCCGGAATCACCTACGAGCAGTACTTC
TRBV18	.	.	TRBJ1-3	CASSPLTGPYSGNTIYF	TGTGCCAGCTCACCTCTTACGGGACCTTACTCTGGAAACACCATATATTTT
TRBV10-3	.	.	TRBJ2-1	CAISERSGVSSYNEQFF	TGTGCCATCAGTGAGAGGAGTGGGGTAAGCTCCTACAATGAGCAGTTCTTC
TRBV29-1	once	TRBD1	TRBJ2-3	CSERQGADTQYF	TGCAGCGAGCGACAGGGGGCAGATACGCAGTATTTT
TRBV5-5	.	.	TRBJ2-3	CASSLNHRSTDTQYF	TGTGCCAGCAGCTTGAACCACAGAAGCACAGATACGCAGTATTTT
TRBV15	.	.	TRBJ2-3	CATSRTGTALRDTQYF	TGTGCCACCAGCAGAACCGGGACGGCCCTGAGGGATACGCAGTATTTT
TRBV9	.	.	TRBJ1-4	CASSERTGGGGEKLFF	TGTGCCAGCAGCGAACGAACCGGCGGGGGTGGAGAAAAACTGTTTTTT
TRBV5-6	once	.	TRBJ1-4	CASSPGTGDEKLFF	TGTGCCAGCAGCCCCGGGACGGGTGATGAAAAACTGTTTTTT
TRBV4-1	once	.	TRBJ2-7	CASSPQEGLSYEQYF	TGCGCCAGCAGCCCCCAGGAGGGTCTATCCTACGAGCAGTACTTC
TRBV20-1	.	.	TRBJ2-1	CSAYGQKQFF	TGCAGTGCTTACGGACAGAAGCAGTTCTTC
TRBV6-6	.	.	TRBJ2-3	CASSYSVPSTDTQYF	TGTGCCAGCAGTTACTCAGTCCCTAGCACAGATACGCAGTATTTT
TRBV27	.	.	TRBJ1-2	CASSSITLGLYGYTF	TGTGCCAGCAGTTCCATAACCCTGGGACTCTATGGCTACACCTTC
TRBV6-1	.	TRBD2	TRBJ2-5	CASSAGAGLARETQYF	TGTGCCAGCAGTGCGGGGGCGGGACTAGCCCGGGAGACCCAGTACTTC
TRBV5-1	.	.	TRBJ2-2	CASSLPNRVNTGELFF	TGCGCCAGCAGCTTGCCGAACCGGGTGAACACCGGGGAGCTGTTTTTT
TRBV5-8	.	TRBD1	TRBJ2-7	CASSLATGTGAYEQYF	TGTGCCAGCAGCTTGGCTACCGGGACAGGGGCCTACGAGCAGTACTTC
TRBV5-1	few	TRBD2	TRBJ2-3	CASSLPSGSTDTQYF	TGCGCCAGCAGCTTGCCCAGCGGGAGTACAGATACGCAGTATTTT
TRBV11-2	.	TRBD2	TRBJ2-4	CASRGLAGVRLIQYF	TGTGCCAGCAGGGGACTAGCGGGAGTCAGGCTCATTCAGTACTTC
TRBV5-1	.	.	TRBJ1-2	CASSLEVTARYGYTF	TGCGCCAGCAGCTTGGAGGTCACCGCTAGGTATGGCTACACCTTC
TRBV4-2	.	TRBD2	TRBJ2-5	CASSHSRTSGSSETQYF	TGTGCCAGCAGTCATTCACGGACTAGCGGGAGTTCTGAGACCCAGTACTTC
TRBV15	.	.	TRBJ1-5	CATRDRGTNQPQHF	TGTGCCACCAGGGATAGAGGGACTAATCAGCCCCAGCATTTT
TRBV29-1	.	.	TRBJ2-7	CSVVSVYEQYF	TGCAGCGTTGTAAGCGTCTACGAGCAGTACTTC
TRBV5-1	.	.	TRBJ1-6	CASSLGGGSSSPLHF	TGCGCCAGCAGCTTGGGAGGGGGAAGCTCTTCACCCCTCCACTTT
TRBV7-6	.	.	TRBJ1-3	CASSLTPHGRQRPGNTIYF	TGTGCCAGCAGCTTAACCCCCCACGGACGGCAGCGACCTGGAAACACCATATATTTT
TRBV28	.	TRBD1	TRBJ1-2	CASIPGTGSRYGYTF	TGTGCCAGCATACCCGGGACAGGGAGTAGGTATGGCTACACCTTC
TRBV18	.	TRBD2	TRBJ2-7	CASSPGLAGEFAYEQYF	TGTGCCAGCTCACCGGGACTAGCGGGAGAATTCGCCTACGAGCAGTACTTC